The 2 T cell receptor beta chains presented below share a single source sample, sequenced in a study of CD8 T cells in Susac syndrome. It was with random hexamers that roughly 0.5 to 1 ug RNA was reverse transcribed. TCRdb re-derived calls from the immunoSEQ multiplex PCR reads in MiXCR, one entry per CDR3 protein. The data show around 200,000 distinct CDR3 sequences, approximately 95% seen once. Sequencing was done on a sample of CD4+ T cells from PBMCs. These receptors all come from a human donor with multiple sclerosis.

The chain couples TRBV4-2 to TRBJ1-5, with no clear D. The CDR3 is 15 residues long. Between the trimmed V and J ends, which lost 0 bases and 3 bases, there was a span of 9 bases. Germline V CDR1 and CDR2: LGHNA, YNFKEQ. CDR3 sequence reads: CASSQEYRDNQPQHF. The CDR3 DNA sequence: TGTGCCAGCAGCCAAGAGTACAGAGACAATCAGCCCCAGCATTTT.

A single count supports this clonotype. This chain's CDR3 is CSALSGSVGYGYTF. The DNA of the CDR3 is TGCAGTGCTCTCTCAGGGTCCGTGGGCTATGGCTACACCTTC. The chain carries TRBV20-1 and TRBJ1-2; weak D call: TRBD1 (5 bases). The CDR3 totals 14 residues. The V gene's germline CDR1 is DFQATT and CDR2 SNEGSKA (reference sequence). V dropped 5 bases and J dropped 4 bases, with 17 bases sitting between them.